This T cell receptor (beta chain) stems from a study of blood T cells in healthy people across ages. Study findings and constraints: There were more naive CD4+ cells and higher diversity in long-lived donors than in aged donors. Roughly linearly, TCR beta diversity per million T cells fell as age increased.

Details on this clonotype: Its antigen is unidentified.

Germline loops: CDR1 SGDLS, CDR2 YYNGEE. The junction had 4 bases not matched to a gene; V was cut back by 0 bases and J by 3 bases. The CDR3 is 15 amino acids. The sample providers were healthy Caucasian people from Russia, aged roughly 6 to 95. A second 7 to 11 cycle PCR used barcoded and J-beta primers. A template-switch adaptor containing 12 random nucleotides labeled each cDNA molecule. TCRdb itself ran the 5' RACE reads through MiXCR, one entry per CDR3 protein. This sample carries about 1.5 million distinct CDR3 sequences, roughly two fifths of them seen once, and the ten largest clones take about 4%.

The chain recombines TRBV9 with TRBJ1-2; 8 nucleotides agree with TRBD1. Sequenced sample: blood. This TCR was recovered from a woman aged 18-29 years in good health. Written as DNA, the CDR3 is TGTGCCAGCAGCGTAGTGGACAGGGCATACTATGGCTACACCTTC. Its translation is CASSVVDRAYYGYTF. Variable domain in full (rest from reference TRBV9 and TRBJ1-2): DSGVTQTPKHLITATGQRVTLRCSPRSGDLSVYWYQQSLDQGLQFLIQYYNGEERAKGNILERFSAQQFPDLHSELNLSSLELGDSALYFCASSVVDRAYYGYTFGSGTRLTVV.